This TCR beta chain was captured by sequencing in a study of T cells after yellow fever vaccination. Study-wide points: Subsequent to the booster, the majority of primary-vaccination clones reappeared (around 96% CD4, approximately 90% CD8).

This clonotype was counted at least ten times. Losses at the gene ends were 5 bases for V and 2 bases for J; bases not matched to a gene: 9. The CDR3 runs 16 residues. The V gene's germline CDR1 is SGHTA and CDR2 FQGNSA. TCRdb independently ran MiXCR on the 5' RACE reads; one entry per CDR3 protein. The sample holds roughly 32,000 distinct CDR3 sequences, 10% seen once. V and J are TRBV7-2 and TRBJ1-3, with 7 nucleotides matching TRBD1. The starting material was PBMCs, either bulk or a sorted T-cell subset (CD4+, CD8+, memory, or dextramer-sorted; not recorded which), obtained around 14 days after the first yellow fever vaccination. The TCR comes from a man aged 18 to 30 who received the YFV17D yellow fever vaccine. The CDR3 DNA is TGTGCCAGCAGCCGATCGCCCGGGACAGCTGGAAACACCATATATTTT. As protein: CASSRSPGTAGNTIYF.